This passage covers 12 T cell receptor beta chains from one sample sequenced in a study of T cells in Graves' hyperthyroidism and ophthalmopathy. TCR beta CDR3 regions were amplified from RNA transcripts. An initial round of RT-PCR targeting the TCR CDR3 relied on the HTBI primer set. TCRdb reprocessed the multiplex PCR reads with MiXCR, giving one entry per CDR3 protein. In the table there are roughly 250,000 distinct CDR3 sequences, roughly 15% of which are singletons. The sample comprised blood. All receptors derive from a young woman with Graves' ophthalmopathy.

This clonotype was found many times. The rearrangement links TRBV3-1 to TRBJ2-3; D may be TRBD2 (6 bases). This CDR3 spans 15 amino acids. V was trimmed by 2 bases and J by 1 base, leaving 10 bases between them. Germline CDR1 and CDR2: LGHDT and YNNKEL (reference sequence). CDR3 DNA: TGTGCCAGCAGCCAACCGGGACTCGGCACAGATACGCAGTATTTT. It translates to CASSQPGLGTDTQYF.

This clonotype was detected many times. The chain employs TRBV5-1 and TRBJ2-7; tentative D call: TRBD1 (5 bases). The V and J ends lost 5 bases and 5 bases respectively, with 17 bases between them. The CDR3 has 14 amino acids. From germline, CDR1 is SGHRS and CDR2 YFSETQ. The CDR3 sequence is CASRVLGPGDEQYF. The CDR3 coding sequence is TGCGCCAGCAGGGTTCTGGGGCCTGGGGACGAGCAGTACTTC.

To note about this clonotype: A read error may produce the germline difference seen at one junction end. The chain couples TRBV28 to TRBJ1-2, with 10 positions matching TRBD1. Per the germline V gene, CDR1 is MDHEN and CDR2 is SYDVKM. The CDR3 spans 15 residues. Here the CDR3 DNA reads TGTGCCAACAGTTCTCTCGGGACAGGGGTTTGGGGCTACACCTTC. Its translation: CANSSLGTGVWGYTF.

This clonotype has a count of ten or more. The chain carries TRBV20-1 and TRBJ2-2; 7 nucleotides match TRBD1. The CDR3 loop spans 14 amino acids. Germline loops: CDR1 DFQATT, CDR2 SNEGSKA (reference sequence). Unmatched junction bases numbered 3, after V lost 2 bases and J lost 3 bases. CDR3 sequence (DNA): TGCAGTGCTAGACAAGGGGGCGACACCGGGGAGCTGTTTTTT. Its translation: CSARQGGDTGELFF.

This clonotype was recorded at least ten times. This chain uses TRBV3-1 with TRBJ1-2; D may be TRBD1 (6 bases). CDR1 is LGHDT, CDR2 YNNKEL, per germline (reference sequence). Trimming shortened V by 0 bases and J by 2 bases, and 19 bases separated the two germline ends. The CDR3 has 18 amino acids. CDR3 DNA: TGTGCCAGCAGCCAAGATTTGGGGTCAGGGGACGGGAACTATGGCTACACCTTC. Amino acid sequence: CASSQDLGSGDGNYGYTF.

This clonotype has a count of ten or more. The V and J genes are TRBV5-1 and TRBJ2-1; maybe TRBD1 (6 bases). V was clipped by 0 bases and J by 1 base, with 11 bases between them. CDR3 size: 16 residues. Germline V gene data show CDR1 as SGHRS and CDR2 as YFSETQ. The CDR3 loop is CASSLAGTLSYNEQFF. Here the CDR3 DNA reads TGCGCCAGCAGCTTGGCCGGGACACTTTCCTACAATGAGCAGTTCTTC.

The chain carries TRBV29-1 and TRBJ2-1, with 15 positions matching TRBD2. The CDR3 consists of 15 residues. Germline V CDR1 and CDR2: SQVTM, ANQGSEA. Trimming removed 5 bases from V and 8 bases from J; junction bases left unmatched: 7. This chain's CDR3 is CSVTPGTSGRYEQFF. CDR3 nucleotides: TGCAGCGTTACCCCCGGGACTAGCGGGAGGTATGAGCAGTTCTTC.

This clonotype has a count of ten or more. The chain is built from TRBV7-9 and TRBJ2-1; no definite D call. The germline V and J ends were trimmed by 5 bases and 8 bases, with 10 bases remaining between them. CDR3 length equals 12 residues. Germline CDR1 SEHNR, CDR2 FQNEAQ (reference sequence). The CDR3 is CASSHAGDEQFF. Here the CDR3 DNA reads TGTGCCAGCAGCCACGCCGGCGATGAGCAGTTCTTC.

This chain uses TRBV7-8 with TRBJ1-1; tentative D call: TRBD1 (6 bases). The germline V and J ends were trimmed by 5 bases and 1 base, with 20 bases remaining between them. Germline-derived CDR1 and CDR2 are SGHVS and FQNEAQ. The CDR3 extends over 17 amino acids. Written as DNA, the CDR3 is TGTGCCAGCAGCCAAAATATCTATCGACAGGAGAACACTGAAGCTTTCTTT. Protein: CASSQNIYRQENTEAFF.

This clonotype was recorded at least ten times. A clone one base away is much larger, so this may be a read error. The gene calls are TRBV5-1 and TRBJ2-1; tentative D call: TRBD2 (6 bases). Germline lookup yields CDR1 SGHRS and CDR2 YFSETQ. Trimming removed 4 bases at V and 9 bases at J, with 17 bases between. CDR3 size: 14 residues. This chain's CDR3 is CASSRTRAGFEQFF. In nucleotides, the CDR3 is TGCGCCAGCAGCAGGACAAGGGCGGGATTTGAGCAGTTCTTC.

This clonotype was counted between two and nine times. The rearrangement joins TRBV10-1 to TRBJ2-3, with 11 bases matching TRBD2. The CDR3 is made up of 16 amino acids. V dropped 5 bases and J dropped 1; count of bases not matched to a gene: 5. Germline-derived CDR1 and CDR2 are WNHNN and SYGVQD (reference sequence). CDR3 in DNA: TGCGCCAGCAGTACTAGCGGGAGCCCTGGCACAGATACGCAGTATTTT. Translated: CASSTSGSPGTDTQYF.

V usage is TRBV28 and J usage is TRBJ2-7, with D possibly being TRBD2 (6 bases). The germline V gene has CDR1 MDHEN and CDR2 SYDVKM. With 7 bases removed from V and 4 bases from J, the gap between germline ends came to 20 bases. The CDR3 consists of 15 residues. CDR3 DNA sequence: TGTGCCAGCATTCAAAATTGGGGGGACCATTACGAGCAGTACTTC. Encoded protein: CASIQNWGDHYEQYF.